This TCR beta chain was sequenced in a study of control samples from healthy donors and cancer patients. The protocol was immunoSEQ multiplex PCR, while the TCRdb copy is restricted to in-frame clones and leaves out a portion. The sample records 150,000 to 200,000 clones, 90% being singletons. V was trimmed by 0 bases and J by 4 bases, leaving 10 bases between them. CDR3 length equals 15 residues. Germline-derived CDR1 and CDR2 are SGHTA and FQGNSA. The sequence was collected from a woman aged 50 to 60 in good health. Material: blood. The gene calls are TRBV7-2 and TRBJ2-1; D unclear. The CDR3 coding sequence is TGTGCCAGCAGCTTAGCATTCGGCAGTTACAATGAGCAGTTCTTC. Encoded protein: CASSLAFGSYNEQFF.